The 27 T cell receptor beta chains listed next were all sequenced from one sample in a study of blood T cell repertoires in COVID-19 (dated by TCRdb to the early 2020s). The library was made by the immunoSEQ multiplex PCR assay. The source is immuneACCESS, and TCRdb retained only in-frame sequences with V and J called. Part of the clones is not carried over; for the studies checked, unresolved V genes explain less than half of this, and the remainder is unexplained. The sample yields approximately 6,000 clones; approximately 87% were counted once. The ten largest clonotypes hold roughly 6% of the sample. Sequencing input: peripheral blood. The source is a man aged 60-69 years with acute or convalescent COVID-19.

V usage is TRBV5-6 and J usage is TRBJ2-7, with 7 bases identical to TRBD1. The CDR3 has 15 amino acids. V shed 4 bases and J 1 base; nucleotides not matched to a gene: 8. Looked up from germline, CDR1 is SGHDT and CDR2 is YYEEEE. CDR3 DNA: TGTGCCAGCAGCCTGGGTTGGGGACAGTCCTACGAGCAGTACGTC. Its translation is CASSLGWGQSYEQYV.

The rearrangement joins TRBV30 to TRBJ2-7, with TRBD2 matching over 12 bases. The CDR3 consists of 14 residues. Germline lookup yields CDR1 GTSNPN and CDR2 SVGIG (reference sequence). V gave up 2 bases and J gave up 5 bases; unmatched junction bases: 4. CDR3 bases: TGTGCCTGGAGTTCGACTAGCGGGAGCGACGAGCAGTACTTC. Amino acids: CAWSSTSGSDEQYF. The full variable domain, its missing parts supplied by reference TRBV30 and TRBJ2-7, is SQTIHQWPATLVQPVGSPLSLECTVEGTSNPNLYWYRQAAGRGLQLLFYSVGIGQISSEVPQNLSASRPQDRQFILSSKKLLLSDSGFYLCAWSSTSGSDEQYFGPGTRLTVT.

V gene TRBV4-1 combines with J gene TRBJ2-3; TRBD2 is a possible D gene (6 bases). Germline loops: CDR1 MGHRA, CDR2 YSYEKL. The CDR3 has 14 residues. The V end lost 4 bases, the J end lost 4 bases, and 12 bases lay between the germline ends. Written as DNA, the CDR3 is TGCGCCAGCAGCCTTGGGACTCTAGCAGATACGCAGTATTTT. It is translated as CASSLGTLADTQYF.

The chain employs TRBV7-9 and TRBJ1-6; D unresolved. The germline V gene encodes CDR1 SEHNR and CDR2 FQNEAQ (reference sequence). Trimming removed 3 bases from V and 10 bases from J, with 10 bases in between. This CDR3 comprises 13 residues. The CDR3 nucleotides read TGTGCCAGCAGCTTGGACGCGGGATCACCCCTCCACTTT. This codes for CASSLDAGSPLHF. Complete variable domain (other parts from reference TRBV7-9 and TRBJ1-6): DTGVSQNPRHKITKRGQNVTFRCDPISEHNRLYWYRQTLGQGPEFLTYFQNEAQLEKSRLLSDRFSAERPKGSFSTLEIQRTEQGDSAMYLCASSLDAGSPLHFGNGTRLTVT.

This clone was seen once. This chain links TRBV19 with TRBJ2-1, with a possible D match to TRBD2 (6 bases). The V end was cut by 7 bases, the J end by 3 bases, with 13 bases between. The germline CDR1 and CDR2 sequences are LNHDA and SQIVND (reference sequence). This CDR3 is 14 amino acids long. For the CDR3, the DNA is TGTGCCAGTAAAGGGGCTAGCGTCTACAATGAGCAGTTCTTC. Its protein is CASKGASVYNEQFF.

The chain employs TRBV5-6 and TRBJ2-7; the D gene is possibly TRBD1 (6 bases). The length of the CDR3 is 13 residues. Germline V gene data show CDR1 as SGHDT and CDR2 as YYEEEE. V was clipped by 4 bases and J by 6 bases, with 14 bases between them. The CDR3 DNA reads as TGTGCCAGCAGCCGGCTACAGGGTTCCGAGCAGTACGTC. Its protein product is CASSRLQGSEQYV.

J is TRBJ1-2 and V is TRBV6-5, with 9 bases matching TRBD1. This CDR3 has 16 amino acids. V trimming: 2 bases; J trimming: 6 bases; junction bases outside the gene matches: 10. CDR1 and CDR2 (germline): MNHEY, SVGAGI. In nucleotides, the CDR3 is TGTGCCAGCAGTTACGGGACAGGGCCCCCTTTCGATGGCTACACCTTC. It yields the protein CASSYGTGPPFDGYTF.

The chain employs TRBV11-1 and TRBJ2-3; D remains ambiguous. The CDR3 is 13 amino acids. The V gene's germline CDR1 is SGHAT and CDR2 FQDESV (reference sequence). The ends were cut back, 5 bases at V and 4 bases at J, with 10 bases in the middle. CDR3 DNA: TGTGCCAGCAGCCTTGGAGCTTCAGATACGCAGTATTTT. It translates to CASSLGASDTQYF.

V gene TRBV5-6 combines with J gene TRBJ2-3; maybe TRBD1 (5 bases). V was cut by 5 bases and J by 4 bases, with 20 bases left in between. The CDR3 spans 16 residues. CDR1 and CDR2 (germline): SGHDT, YYEEEE. The CDR3 nucleotides are TGTGCCAGCAGTACCTTAGGGCAGGGTGCATCAGATACGCAGTATTTT. It is translated as CASSTLGQGASDTQYF.

The CDR3 nucleotides are TGCAGCGTCAAGACTAGCGGGAGCACAGATACGCAGTATTTT. Its translation is CSVKTSGSTDTQYF. This chain connects TRBV29-1 to TRBJ2-3; TRBD2 matches at 10 bases. Germline assignment: CDR1 SQVTM and CDR2 ANQGSEA. The length of the CDR3 is 14 residues. V lost 6 bases and J lost 0; bases outside the gene matches: 3.

The gene calls are TRBV7-8 and TRBJ2-1; 7 positions agree with TRBD2. The CDR3 covers 16 residues. Germline CDR1 reads SGHVS; CDR2 reads FQNEAQ. J lost 2 bases, V lost 2 bases, and 6 bases had no gene match. In DNA form, the CDR3 reads TGTGCCAGCAGCTTACTTGGCGGGGGTCCCTACAATGAGCAGTTCTTC. Translation: CASSLLGGGPYNEQFF.

This chain connects TRBV12-5 to TRBJ2-2; 7 bases are a match to TRBD2. This CDR3 spans 17 amino acids. With 6 bases clipped from V and 4 bases from J, the junction kept 14 bases outside the gene matches. Per germline, CDR1 LGHNT and CDR2 FRNRAP. The CDR3, as DNA: TGTGCTAGTGGCCGGGGGGAGGAGGGACTACTCACCGGGGAGCTGTTTTTT. It specifies CASGRGEEGLLTGELFF.

This sequence joins TRBV4-2 and TRBJ2-7; TRBD2 aligns across 12 bases. The CDR3 loop spans 20 amino acids. Germline CDR1 and CDR2: LGHNA and YNFKEQ. V lost 4 bases, J lost 1 base, and 17 bases stayed unmatched. The CDR3 here is CASSLNKGLAGSSGSYEQYF. CDR3 DNA sequence: TGTGCCAGCAGCCTCAATAAAGGACTAGCGGGATCCTCGGGGTCCTACGAGCAGTACTTC.

The chain employs TRBV19 and TRBJ1-1, with D perhaps TRBD1 (6 bases). V was clipped by 2 bases and J by 3 bases, with 7 bases between them. The CDR3 contains 13 residues. Per the germline V gene, CDR1 is LNHDA and CDR2 is SQIVND (reference sequence). This CDR3 is CASSIYRDTEAFF. In nucleotides, the CDR3 is TGTGCCAGTAGTATATACAGGGACACTGAAGCTTTCTTT.

This chain links TRBV4-2 with TRBJ2-7; D is undetermined. Trimming pared 1 base from V and 6 bases from J, leaving 22 bases between. The CDR3 sequence is 17 residues long. Germline V lookup: CDR1 LGHNA, CDR2 YNFKEQ. The CDR3 DNA reads TGTGCCAGCAGCCAAGGATACGACTTCCTTTCGGAATCCGAGCAGTACGTC. This gives the protein CASSQGYDFLSESEQYV.

V usage is TRBV29-1 and J usage is TRBJ1-5, with a possible D match to TRBD1 (6 bases). Germline V gene lookup returns CDR1 SQVTM and CDR2 ANQGSEA. The CDR3 is made up of 13 amino acids. V lost 4 bases and J lost 5, with 12 bases in between. The CDR3: CSVGDTYDQPQHF. CDR3 sequence (DNA): TGCAGCGTTGGGGACACTTATGATCAGCCCCAGCATTTT.

This chain connects TRBV15 to TRBJ2-3; 8 bases agree with TRBD2. This CDR3 is 14 amino acids long. The J segment lost 2 bases and the V segment lost 5 bases, leaving 3 bases of the junction unmatched. The germline CDR1 and CDR2 sequences are LNHNV and YYDKDF (reference sequence). CDR3 loop: CATSPGGPTDTQYF. In DNA form, the CDR3 reads TGTGCCACCAGCCCGGGAGGGCCCACAGATACGCAGTATTTT.

A word on this clone: Other nucleotide sequences in the sample specify the same CDR3. The chain links TRBV3-1 (or the pseudogene TRBV3-2) to TRBJ2-1; a weak D match, TRBD2 (5 bases). CDR1 is LGHDT, CDR2 YNNKEL, per germline (reference sequence). V was pared by 3 bases and J by 10 bases, with 10 bases between. The CDR3 extends over 12 amino acids. CDR3: CASSQAGGEQFF. Here the CDR3 DNA reads TGTGCCAGCAGCCAGGCAGGAGGCGAGCAGTTCTTC.

The chain links TRBV5-4 to TRBJ1-6, with a weak D call TRBD1 (6 bases). Germline V gives CDR1 SGHNT, CDR2 YYREEE (reference sequence). Trimming shortened V by 4 bases and J by 7 bases, and 15 bases separated the two germline ends. This CDR3 has 15 amino acids. The CDR3 spells CASSRNGQTNSPLHF. The CDR3 DNA is TGTGCCAGCAGCCGAAATGGACAGACCAATTCACCCCTCCACTTT.

The V gene is TRBV5-5, the J gene TRBJ1-3; 10 bases are a match to TRBD1. The V gene end was trimmed by 4 bases and the J gene end by 4 bases; junction bases not matched to a gene: 5. This CDR3 has 15 amino acids. Looked up from germline, CDR1 is SGHKS and CDR2 is YYEKEE (reference sequence). The CDR3 bases are TGTGCCAGCAGCACGACAGGGGGCAACGGAAACACCATATATTTT. Translated: CASSTTGGNGNTIYF. Full variable domain (remainder filled in from reference TRBV5-5 and TRBJ1-3): DAGVTQSPTHLIKTRGQQVTLRCSPISGHKSVSWYQQVLGQGPQFIFQYYEKEERGRGNFPDRFSARQFPNYSSELNVNALLLGDSALYLCASSTTGGNGNTIYFGEGSWLTVV.

J is TRBJ2-2 and V is TRBV27; maybe TRBD2 (5 bases). V was trimmed by 8 bases and J by 0 bases, leaving 10 bases between them. CDR1 MNHEY and CDR2 SMNVEV come from the germline V gene (reference sequence). The CDR3 spans 14 residues. The CDR3 here is CASLSSPNTGELFF. The DNA for the CDR3 is TGTGCCAGCTTGTCTAGCCCGAACACCGGGGAGCTGTTTTTT.

This clone has just a few counts. The rearrangement links TRBV28 to TRBJ2-4, with 8 bases that match TRBD2. The CDR3 runs 17 residues. The germline V gene encodes CDR1 MDHEN and CDR2 SYDVKM. The J segment lost 0 bases and the V segment lost 5 bases, leaving 9 bases of the junction unmatched. CDR3 sequence (DNA): TGTGCCAGCAGTATAACGAGCGGGGGTCTAGCCAAAAACATTCAGTACTTC. Translation: CASSITSGGLAKNIQYF.

The chain carries TRBV29-1 and TRBJ2-1, with 11 positions matching TRBD1. The J segment lost 5 bases and the V segment lost 7 bases, leaving 4 bases of the junction unmatched. Germline-derived CDR1 and CDR2 are SQVTM and ANQGSEA. The length of the CDR3 is 13 residues. CDR3 nucleotides: TGCAGCGGCCGGGACAGGGGGAACAATGAGCAGTTCTTC. Encoded protein: CSGRDRGNNEQFF.

The J gene is TRBJ2-2, the V gene TRBV18, with D possibly being TRBD1 (5 bases). The CDR3 length is 15 residues. CDR1 KGHSH and CDR2 LQKENI come from the germline V gene. V was clipped by 6 bases and J by 4 bases, with 15 bases between them. CDR3 in amino acids: CASSHSRGSTGELFF. The CDR3 region has the DNA TGTGCCAGCTCTCACTCTAGGGGTTCCACCGGGGAGCTGTTTTTT.

The rearrangement links TRBV2 to TRBJ2-1; 11 nucleotides match TRBD2. The length of the CDR3 is 14 residues. Germline V lookup: CDR1 SNHLY, CDR2 FYNNEI. V dropped 7 bases and J dropped 6; count of bases not matched to a gene: 5. CDR3 sequence: CASNSLAGGNEQFF. CDR3 nucleotides: TGTGCCAGCAATTCGCTAGCGGGAGGCAATGAGCAGTTCTTC. The full variable domain, its missing parts supplied by reference TRBV2 and TRBJ2-1, is EPEVTQTPSHQVTQMGQEVILRCVPISNHLYFYWYRQILGQKVEFLVSFYNNEISEKSEIFDDQFSVERPDGSNFTLKIRSTKLEDSAMYFCASNSLAGGNEQFFGPGTRLTVL.

This clone was counted a single time. This chain uses TRBV5-1 with TRBJ2-2; 8 nucleotides line up with TRBD1. The CDR3 has 14 residues. From germline, CDR1 is SGHRS and CDR2 YFSETQ. Germline trimming cut 4 bases from V and 5 bases from J; bases unmatched to any gene: 4. CDR3 in amino acids: CASSGQGGTGELFF. CDR3 coding DNA: TGCGCCAGCAGCGGACAGGGAGGAACCGGGGAGCTGTTTTTT.

This clone occurred once. V and J are TRBV6-1 and TRBJ2-7, with TRBD2 matching 14 bases. After removal of 4 bases from V and 3 bases from J, the junction contained 5 bases not matched to a gene. CDR3 length equals 16 residues. The germline CDR1 and CDR2 sequences are MNHNS and SASEGT. CDR3 region: CASSATGLAGVYEQYF. DNA for the CDR3: TGTGCCAGCAGTGCGACGGGACTAGCGGGGGTCTACGAGCAGTACTTC.